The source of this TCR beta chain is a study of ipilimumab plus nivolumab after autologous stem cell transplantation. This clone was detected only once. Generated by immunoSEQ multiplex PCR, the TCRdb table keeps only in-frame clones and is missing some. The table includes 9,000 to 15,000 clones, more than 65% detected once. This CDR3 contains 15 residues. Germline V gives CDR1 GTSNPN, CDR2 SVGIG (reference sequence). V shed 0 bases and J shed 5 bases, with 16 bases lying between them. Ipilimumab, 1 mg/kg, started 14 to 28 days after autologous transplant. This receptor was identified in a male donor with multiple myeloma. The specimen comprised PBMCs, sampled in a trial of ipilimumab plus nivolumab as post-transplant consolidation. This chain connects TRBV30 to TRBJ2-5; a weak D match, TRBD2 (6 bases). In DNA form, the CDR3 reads TGTGCCTGGAGTGTAGCGGGCCCCGCGGGGGAGACCCAGTACTTC. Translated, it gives CAWSVAGPAGETQYF.